Listed below are T cell receptor beta chains from one sample, sequenced in a study of cytomegalovirus exposure and HLA in healthy donors. Repertoires were generated with immunoSEQ multiplex PCR, while TCRdb's copy carries only in-frame clones and drops some. This table has under 140,000 clones, around 78% appearing once. The sample consisted of PBMCs. These TCRs come from a woman in her 30s in good health and CMV-seronegative. CDR3s include the opening cysteine and the closing phenylalanine or tryptophan. A D gene is named only where the DNA matches it firmly. Clone size is shown for a subset of rows, as once, few, many or a class of expanded clone.

abundance	len	v_gene	j_gene	d_gene	CDR3aa	CDR3nt
.	17	TRBV7-2	TRBJ2-3	.	CASTLRGGFPSTDTQYF	TGTGCCAGCACCCTTAGGGGCGGCTTTCCTAGCACAGATACGCAGTATTTT
.	16	TRBV4-1	TRBJ2-7	.	CASSQIWDRGNDEQYF	TGCGCCAGCAGCCAAATCTGGGATCGCGGGAACGACGAGCAGTACTTC
.	15	TRBV27	TRBJ1-6	TRBD1	CASGPRDRGNSPLHF	TGTGCCAGCGGGCCTAGGGACAGGGGGAATTCACCCCTCCACTTT
.	14	TRBV5-4	TRBJ1-1	.	CASSHNHRNTEAFF	TGTGCCAGCAGCCACAACCACCGGAACACTGAAGCTTTCTTT
few	18	TRBV14	TRBJ2-2	.	CASSQLLGQISNTGELFF	TGTGCCAGCAGCCAACTACTAGGACAGATCTCGAACACCGGGGAGCTGTTTTTT
.	16	TRBV28	TRBJ1-2	.	CASSPLQGIRLGGYTF	TGTGCCAGCAGCCCGCTCCAGGGGATCAGATTAGGTGGCTACACCTTC
.	15	TRBV28	TRBJ2-1	.	CASSSSGLSYNEQFF	TGTGCCAGCAGTTCCAGCGGGTTGTCCTACAATGAGCAGTTCTTC
.	15	TRBV18	TRBJ1-3	TRBD1	CASSPGQSTGNTIYF	TGTGCCAGCTCACCGGGACAGAGCACTGGAAACACCATATATTTT
few	16	TRBV4-1	TRBJ1-5	TRBD1	CASSLMDRGTHQPQHF	TGCGCCAGCAGCCTGATGGACAGGGGGACTCATCAGCCCCAGCATTTT
.	10	TRBV29-1	TRBJ2-1	.	CSVFDNEQFF	TGCAGCGTTTTCGACAATGAGCAGTTCTTC
.	14	TRBV7-9	TRBJ2-7	TRBD1	CASSLDRGLNEQYF	TGTGCCAGCAGCTTAGACAGGGGGCTGAACGAGCAGTACTTC
.	16	TRBV29-1	TRBJ1-4	.	CSVSIQGAATNEKLFF	TGCAGCGTCTCCATACAGGGTGCCGCAACTAATGAAAAACTGTTTTTT
.	13	TRBV5-4	TRBJ1-2	.	CASSPVGDYGYTF	TGTGCCAGCAGCCCGGTCGGGGACTATGGCTACACCTTC
.	14	TRBV7-2	TRBJ1-2	.	CASSSGRENYGYTF	TGTGCCAGCAGCTCCGGACGGGAGAACTATGGCTACACCTTC